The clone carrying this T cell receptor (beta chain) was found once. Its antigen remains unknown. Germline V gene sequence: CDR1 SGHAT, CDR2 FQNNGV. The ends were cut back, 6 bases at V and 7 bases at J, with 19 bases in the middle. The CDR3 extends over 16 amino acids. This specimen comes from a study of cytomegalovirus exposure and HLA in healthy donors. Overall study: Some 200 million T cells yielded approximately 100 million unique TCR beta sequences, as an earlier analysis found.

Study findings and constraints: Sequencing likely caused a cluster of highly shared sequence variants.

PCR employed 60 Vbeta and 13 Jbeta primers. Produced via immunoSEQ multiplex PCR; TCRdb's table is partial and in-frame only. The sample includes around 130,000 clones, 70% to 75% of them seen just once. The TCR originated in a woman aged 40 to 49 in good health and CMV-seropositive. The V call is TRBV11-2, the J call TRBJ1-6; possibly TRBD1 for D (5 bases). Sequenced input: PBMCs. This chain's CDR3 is CASRPPSQGANSPLHF. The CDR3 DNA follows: TGTGCCAGCAGGCCCCCAAGCCAGGGCGCCAATTCACCCCTCCACTTT.